The rows below give T cell receptor beta chains drawn from one sample of a study of blood T cell repertoires in COVID-19. TCRdb keeps only in-frame clones here, not all; method: immunoSEQ multiplex PCR. This table holds roughly 120,000 clones, 70% to 85% found once. The specimen was peripheral blood. These receptors all stem from a man aged 45-65 years with acute or convalescent COVID-19. Each CDR3 is given with its conserved first and last residue. The order of the fields is D gene, CDR3 length, J gene, V gene, clone size, CDR3 protein, CDR3 DNA. D genes are given only for firm matches. Not all rows give a size; the values are once, few, many and, for expanded clones, a class.

- | 17 | TRBJ2-5 | TRBV5-8 | - | CASSQRTSTPYQETQYF | TGTGCCAGCAGCCAAAGAACTAGTACCCCGTACCAAGAGACCCAGTACTTC
- | 14 | TRBJ2-2 | TRBV6-6 | - | CASSRQTNTGELFF | TGTGCCAGCAGCCGACAGACGAACACCGGGGAGCTGTTTTTT
TRBD2 | 21 | TRBJ2-3 | TRBV5-1 | few | CASSFPGLRYFGREDTDTQYF | TGCGCCAGCAGCTTTCCGGGGTTGAGGTATTTCGGGCGGGAGGACACAGATACGCAGTATTTT
- | 15 | TRBJ2-7 | TRBV6-1 | - | CASSEVWTANYEQYF | TGTGCCAGCAGTGAAGTCTGGACAGCTAACTACGAGCAGTACTTC
TRBD1 | 14 | TRBJ2-7 | TRBV18 | - | CASSAGTGAYEQYF | TGTGCCAGCTCAGCCGGGACAGGGGCCTACGAGCAGTACTTC
- | 14 | TRBJ2-7 | TRBV10-1 | - | CASSEEASINEQYF | TGCGCCAGCAGTGAAGAGGCTAGCATTAACGAGCAGTACTTC
TRBD1 | 11 | TRBJ1-2 | TRBV19 | - | CASNRGYGYTF | TGTGCCAGTAACAGGGGCTATGGCTACACCTTC
- | 14 | TRBJ2-2 | TRBV11-2 | - | CASSFRETAGELFF | TGTGCCAGCAGTTTTAGGGAGACCGCCGGGGAGCTGTTTTTT
TRBD2 | 15 | TRBJ2-2 | TRBV5-1 | few | CASSPREGGTGELFF | TGCGCCAGCAGCCCACGGGAGGGCGGGACCGGGGAGCTGTTTTTT
- | 15 | TRBJ2-1 | TRBV7-6 | - | CASSLIDQANNEQFF | TGTGCCAGCAGCTTAATCGATCAAGCTAACAATGAGCAGTTCTTC
- | 13 | TRBJ2-3 | TRBV27 | - | CASSNSAVDTQYF | TGTGCCAGCAGTAACTCCGCGGTGGATACGCAGTATTTT
TRBD1 | 15 | TRBJ1-6 | TRBV9 | - | CASSVDLTGSSPLHF | TGTGCCAGCAGCGTAGATTTGACAGGGAGTTCACCCCTCCACTTT
- | 13 | TRBJ1-2 | TRBV6-6 | - | CASRPGHGHGYTF | TGTGCCAGCAGACCGGGACACGGGCATGGCTACACCTTC
- | 15 | TRBJ2-7 | TRBV2 | - | CASSGMETTTYEQYF | TGTGCCAGCAGCGGGATGGAGACTACGACCTACGAGCAGTACTTC
TRBD1 | 13 | TRBJ1-1 | TRBV24-1 | - | CATRGDRDSEAFF | TGTGCCACCAGGGGGGACAGGGACTCTGAAGCTTTCTTT
TRBD2 | 15 | TRBJ2-1 | TRBV5-1 | - | CASSRTSGRMNEQFF | TGCGCCAGCAGTCGAACTAGCGGGAGAATGAATGAGCAGTTCTTC
TRBD1 | 17 | TRBJ2-3 | TRBV5-6 | - | CASSPDIGTGSTDTQYF | TGTGCCAGCAGCCCGGATATAGGGACAGGGTCCACAGATACGCAGTATTTT
TRBD1 | 15 | TRBJ2-7 | TRBV4-1 | - | CASSQAVGRGTEQYF | TGCGCCAGCAGCCAAGCTGTCGGCAGGGGGACCGAGCAGTACTTC
TRBD1 | 15 | TRBJ2-2 | TRBV4-2 | - | CASRGPGGHTGELFF | TGTGCCAGCCGGGGACCAGGGGGCCATACCGGGGAGCTGTTTTTT
TRBD1 | 16 | TRBJ1-4 | TRBV4-2 | - | CASSQGVGTGSEKLFF | TGTGCCAGCAGCCAAGGGGTTGGGACAGGCTCCGAAAAACTGTTTTTT
- | 16 | TRBJ2-1 | TRBV19 | - | CASSIPQGSSYNEQFF | TGTGCCAGTAGTATCCCCCAGGGGAGCTCCTACAATGAGCAGTTCTTC
TRBD1 | 13 | TRBJ2-7 | TRBV29-1 | - | CSVARTGSYEQYF | TGCAGCGTCGCTAGGACAGGCTCCTACGAGCAGTACTTC
TRBD1 | 15 | TRBJ2-7 | TRBV7-9 | - | CASSTAGTGDYEQYF | TGTGCCAGCAGCACAGCCGGGACAGGGGACTACGAGCAGTACTTC
- | 15 | TRBJ1-3 | TRBV7-3 | - | CASSLNMGSGNTIYF | TGTGCCAGCAGCTTAAATATGGGGAGTGGAAACACCATATATTTT
TRBD1 | 16 | TRBJ1-4 | TRBV4-2 | - | CASSQMQTGGGEKLFF | TGTGCCAGCAGCCAGATGCAAACAGGGGGAGGTGAAAAACTGTTTTTT
- | 14 | TRBJ2-1 | TRBV19 | - | CATSLSSAYNEQFF | TGTGCCACTTCTCTTTCTAGCGCCTACAATGAGCAGTTCTTC
TRBD2 | 16 | TRBJ2-5 | TRBV9 | - | CASSLGGEGRGETQYF | TGTGCCAGCAGCCTAGGTGGGGAGGGCCGGGGAGAGACCCAGTACTTC
TRBD1 | 16 | TRBJ1-1 | TRBV7-6 | - | CASSGQGPLDTTEAFF | TGTGCCAGCTCCGGACAGGGGCCCTTGGATACCACTGAAGCTTTCTTT
- | 16 | TRBJ2-1 | TRBV7-3 | - | CASSLFPGALDNEQFF | TGTGCCAGCAGCTTATTTCCAGGGGCTCTGGACAATGAGCAGTTCTTC
TRBD2 | 16 | TRBJ2-2 | TRBV4-1 | few | CASSRSTSGATGELFF | TGCGCCAGCAGCCGATCGACTAGCGGGGCCACCGGGGAGCTGTTTTTT
TRBD2 | 17 | TRBJ2-1 | TRBV5-5 | few | CASSLVGSGGSYNEQFF | TGTGCCAGCAGCTTGGTGGGTAGCGGGGGCTCCTACAATGAGCAGTTCTTC
- | 13 | TRBJ2-3 | TRBV29-1 | once | CSEVGGSTDTQYF | TGCAGCGAAGTAGGCGGTTCCACAGATACGCAGTATTTT
TRBD1 | 17 | TRBJ2-6 | TRBV3-1/TRBV3-2 | - | CASSQEQGATGTNVLTF | TGTGCCAGCAGCCAAGAACAGGGGGCGACTGGGACCAACGTCCTGACTTTC
- | 14 | TRBJ2-7 | TRBV5-1 | few | CASSLEQVYEEQYF | TGCGCCAGCAGCTTGGAACAGGTCTACGAGGAGCAGTACTTC
- | 17 | TRBJ1-6 | TRBV5-1 | - | CASSLATPTRGNSPLHF | TGCGCCAGCAGCTTGGCCACCCCGACCCGGGGGAATTCACCCCTCCACTTT
- | 14 | TRBJ1-4 | TRBV19 | - | CASSIGVRGEKLFF | TGTGCCAGTAGTATAGGAGTTCGCGGTGAAAAACTGTTTTTT
- | 19 | TRBJ1-3 | TRBV11-2 | few | CASSLRFQTAFSSGNTIYF | TGTGCCAGCAGCTTAAGGTTTCAGACAGCCTTCTCCTCTGGAAACACCATATATTTT
- | 13 | TRBJ1-2 | TRBV9 | - | CASSVGHSYGYTF | TGTGCCAGCAGCGTAGGGCACAGCTATGGCTACACCTTC
TRBD1 | 14 | TRBJ1-1 | TRBV24-1 | - | CATSDHRGLGEAFF | TGTGCCACCAGTGATCACAGGGGGCTAGGTGAAGCTTTCTTT
- | 14 | TRBJ2-2 | TRBV14 | - | CASSAIHPAGELFF | TGTGCCAGCAGCGCGATTCATCCCGCCGGGGAGCTGTTTTTT
- | 14 | TRBJ1-2 | TRBV7-9 | few | CASSLLGMTLGYTF | TGTGCCAGCAGCTTGCTCGGGATGACTCTTGGCTACACCTTC